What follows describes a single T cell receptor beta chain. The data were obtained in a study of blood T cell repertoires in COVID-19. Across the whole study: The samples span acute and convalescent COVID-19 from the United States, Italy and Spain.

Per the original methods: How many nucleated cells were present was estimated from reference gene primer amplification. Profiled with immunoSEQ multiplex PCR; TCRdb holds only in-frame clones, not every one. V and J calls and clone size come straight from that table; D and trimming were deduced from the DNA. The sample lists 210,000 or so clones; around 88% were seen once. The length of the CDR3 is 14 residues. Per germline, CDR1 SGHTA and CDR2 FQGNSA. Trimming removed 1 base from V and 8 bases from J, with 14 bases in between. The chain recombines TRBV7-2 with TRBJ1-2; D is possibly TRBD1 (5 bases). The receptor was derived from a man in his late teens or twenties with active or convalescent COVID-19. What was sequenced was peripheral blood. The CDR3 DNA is TGTGCCAGCAGCTTAGGTTTACCAGGGCACGGCTACACCTTC. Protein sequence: CASSLGLPGHGYTF.